This entry lists 28 T cell receptor beta chains sequenced from one sample in a study of graft-versus-host responses after intestinal transplantation. Using immunoSEQ multiplex PCR, the repertoire was profiled, and TCRdb retains in-frame clones only, with some absent. The data show just over 70,000 clones, with over 75% seen just once and 0.39% held by the top ten. Their specific antigens are unknown. Here the sequenced sample was unstimulated CD4+ T cells sorted from spleen or lymph node cells, taken before transplant. These receptors were taken from a human donor who was the organ donor for an intestinal transplant.

The chain combines TRBV23-1 with TRBJ1-6, with TRBD1 as a possible D gene (5 bases). TRBV23-1 counts as an open reading frame of uncertain function. Trimming took 4 bases from V and 0 from J, leaving 10 bases between them. This CDR3 has 16 amino acids. The CDR3 sequence is CASSRRGSSYNSPLHF. The DNA of the CDR3 is TGCGCCAGCAGTCGACGGGGGAGCTCCTATAATTCACCCCTCCACTTT.

This clone was counted only a few times. The junction shows a germline mismatch at one end, possibly a read error. The chain has TRBV7-2 and TRBJ1-1, with D possibly TRBD1 on 5 matching bases. The CDR3 length is 11 residues. Germline CDR1 is SGHTA and CDR2 is FQGNSA. The CDR3, as DNA: TGTGCCAGCAGTTTAGGGGCTAAAGCTTTCTTT. Amino acid sequence: CASSLGAKAFF.

This chain uses TRBV6-1 with TRBJ1-2; 7 nucleotides align to TRBD1. The CDR3 is made up of 13 amino acids. The ends lost 6 bases at V and 4 bases at J; junction bases unmatched: 5. Germline CDR1 and CDR2: MNHNS and SASEGT. The CDR3 DNA follows: TGTGCCAGCAGACAGACAGGGAGCTATGGCTACACCTTC. Protein product: CASRQTGSYGYTF.

The CDR3 sequence is CASSCRSKCHKSRANVLTF. The CDR3 region has the DNA TGTGCCAGCAGCTGTCGCAGTAAGTGCCACAAAAGTCGGGCCAACGTCCTGACTTTC. The chain recombines TRBV7-7 with TRBJ2-6, with D unclear. The ends were cut back, 4 bases at V and 5 bases at J, with 24 bases in the middle. The CDR3 has 19 amino acids. Germline V lookup: CDR1 SSHAT, CDR2 FNYEAQ (reference sequence).

The chain is built from TRBV7-8 and TRBJ1-2; 9 positions match TRBD1. This CDR3 is 14 amino acids long. V gave up 5 bases and J gave up 4 bases; unmatched junction bases: 5. CDR1 and CDR2 (germline): SGHVS, FQNEAQ. The CDR3 loop reads CASSVGQGTYGYTF. The CDR3 DNA is TGTGCCAGCAGCGTAGGACAGGGGACCTATGGCTACACCTTC.

The rearrangement uses TRBV11-3 and TRBJ2-5; D not resolved. This CDR3 region has 13 residues. Germline-derived CDR1 and CDR2 are SGHNT and YENEEA. The V end was cut by 0 bases, the J end by 4 bases, with 6 bases between. The CDR3 nucleotides read TGTGCCAGCAGCTTAGATTCCGGAGAGACCCAGTACTTC. It encodes CASSLDSGETQYF. Complete variable domain (other parts from reference TRBV11-3 and TRBJ2-5): EAGVVQSPRYKIIEKKQPVAFWCNPISGHNTLYWYLQNLGQGPELLIRYENEEAVDDSQLPKDRFSAERLKGVDSTLKIQPAELGDSAVYLCASSLDSGETQYFGPGTRLLVL.

The chain is built from TRBV2 and TRBJ2-1; 10 nucleotides line up with TRBD2. Germline values: CDR1 SNHLY, CDR2 FYNNEI. The V gene end was trimmed by 4 bases and the J gene end by 4 bases; junction bases not matched to a gene: 4. This CDR3 has 15 residues. CDR3 in amino acids: CASSVSGGRYNEQFF. Written as DNA, the CDR3 is TGTGCCAGCAGTGTTAGCGGGGGGAGATACAATGAGCAGTTCTTC.

The gene calls are TRBV29-1 and TRBJ2-4; TRBD2 aligns across 7 bases. Germline-derived CDR1 and CDR2 are SQVTM and ANQGSEA. This CDR3 contains 12 residues. J lost 3 bases, V lost 8 bases, and 4 bases had no gene match. The CDR3 loop is CSLRDYKNIQYF. As DNA, the CDR3 is TGCAGCCTAAGGGACTACAAAAACATTCAGTACTTC.

This clone occurred once. This chain joins TRBV19 and TRBJ1-5; TRBD1 agrees at 8 bases. Germline loops: CDR1 LNHDA, CDR2 SQIVND (reference sequence). The V gene end was trimmed by 5 bases and the J gene end by 0 bases; junction bases not matched to a gene: 6. The CDR3 loop spans 16 amino acids. DNA for the CDR3: TGTGCCAGTAGTCCCGGACAGGGCGTTAGCAATCAGCCCCAGCATTTT. Protein sequence: CASSPGQGVSNQPQHF.

This sequence joins TRBV5-5 and TRBJ1-4, with D possibly matching TRBD1 (6 bases). The CDR3 runs 15 residues. The germline V and J ends were trimmed by 3 bases and 1 base, with 10 bases remaining between them. The germline V gene encodes CDR1 SGHKS and CDR2 YYEKEE (reference sequence). CDR3 region: CASSWDILTNEKLFF. CDR3 coding DNA: TGTGCCAGCAGCTGGGACATTCTAACTAATGAAAAACTGTTTTTT.

The chain couples TRBV7-9 to TRBJ1-5; 7 bases match TRBD1. The CDR3 extends over 16 amino acids. V trimming: 0 bases; J trimming: 7 bases; junction bases outside the gene matches: 9. From germline, CDR1 is SEHNR and CDR2 FQNEAQ (reference sequence). The CDR3 sequence: CASSLADLSGGQPQHF. In DNA, the CDR3 is TGTGCCAGCAGCTTAGCTGATTTGTCAGGGGGACAGCCCCAGCATTTT. Looking up the rest from reference TRBV7-9 and TRBJ1-5 gives the full variable domain: DTGVSQNPRHKITKRGQNVTFRCDPISEHNRLYWYRQTLGQGPEFLTYFQNEAQLEKSRLLSDRFSAERPKGSFSTLEIQRTEQGDSAMYLCASSLADLSGGQPQHFGDGTRLSIL.

The genes are TRBV6-6 and TRBJ2-7; D possibly corresponds to TRBD2 (5 bases). The CDR3 is 12 amino acids. Trimming stripped 6 bases from V and 3 bases from J, with 9 bases between. Per germline, CDR1 MNHNY and CDR2 SVGAGI (reference sequence). The chain's CDR3 is CASSPGGYEQYV. The DNA of the CDR3 is TGTGCCAGCAGCCCAGGAGGCTACGAGCAGTACGTC.

The rearrangement joins TRBV6-5 to TRBJ2-7, with 8 bases that match TRBD1. Trimming took 7 bases from V and 1 from J; bases not matched to a gene: 6. The CDR3 sequence is 14 residues long. Looked up from germline, CDR1 is MNHEY and CDR2 is SVGAGI. CDR3 protein: CASNQGQESYEQYV. The CDR3 region has the DNA TGTGCCAGCAACCAGGGACAGGAGTCCTACGAGCAGTACGTC.

This clone was picked up a small number of times. The rearrangement uses TRBV4-3 and TRBJ1-2; maybe TRBD1 (5 bases). Per the germline V gene, CDR1 is LGHNA and CDR2 is YSLEER. V shed 0 bases and J shed 7 bases, with 12 bases lying between them. This CDR3 is built from 14 residues. The CDR3, as DNA: TGCGCCAGCAGCCAAGATCTCCAGGGCAGTGGCTACACCTTC. Translating gives CASSQDLQGSGYTF.

The rearrangement uses TRBV25-1 and TRBJ2-3; 7 nucleotides match TRBD2. Germline lookup yields CDR1 MGHDK and CDR2 SYGVNS. Trimming took 2 bases from V and 6 from J; bases not matched to a gene: 8. The CDR3 is 15 amino acids. This CDR3 is CASSEDGEGSDTQYF. The CDR3 nucleotides read TGTGCCAGCAGTGAAGATGGGGAGGGCTCGGATACGCAGTATTTT.

The rearrangement links TRBV6-1 to TRBJ2-5; tentatively, D is TRBD1 (5 bases). CDR1 and CDR2 from the germline V gene are MNHNS and SASEGT. The CDR3 extends over 13 amino acids. With 8 bases removed from V and 4 bases from J, the gap between germline ends came to 14 bases. CDR3 residues: CASLTHQGETQYF. The CDR3 DNA reads TGTGCCAGCCTGACTCATCAGGGAGAGACCCAGTACTTC.

This chain links TRBV5-1 with TRBJ2-1; 11 bases are shared with TRBD1. V shed 0 bases and J 6 bases; nucleotides not matched to a gene: 5. Germline V CDR1 and CDR2: SGHRS, YFSETQ. CDR3 length: 16 residues. CDR3 DNA sequence: TGCGCCAGCAGCTTGGAAGGGACAGGGGGAATCAATGAGCAGTTCTTC. Amino acid sequence: CASSLEGTGGINEQFF. Combining the CDR3 with reference TRBV5-1 and TRBJ2-1 gives the whole variable domain KAGVTQTPRYLIKTRGQQVTLSCSPISGHRSVSWYQQTPGQGLQFLFEYFSETQRNKGNFPGRFSGRQFSNSRSEMNVSTLELGDSALYLCASSLEGTGGINEQFFGPGTRLTVL.

The chain couples TRBV6-5 to TRBJ2-3; 8 positions match TRBD2. With 8 bases clipped from V and 4 bases from J, the junction kept 8 bases outside the gene matches. The CDR3 spans 14 residues. Germline V gives CDR1 MNHEY, CDR2 SVGAGI. CDR3 nucleotide sequence: TGTGCCAGCCGTAGCGGGGTTGTGGCAGATACGCAGTATTTT. Amino acids: CASRSGVVADTQYF.

In its sample, this clone was seen a few times. This rearrangement joins TRBV28 to TRBJ1-1; 9 bases map to TRBD1. The ends lost 6 bases at V and 8 bases at J; junction bases unmatched: 4. Germline V gene lookup returns CDR1 MDHEN and CDR2 SYDVKM. The CDR3 is 12 residues long. The CDR3 here is CASRGTGIEAFF. The CDR3 nucleotides are TGTGCCAGCAGGGGGACAGGGATAGAAGCTTTCTTT.

This clone was counted a single time. The rearrangement joins TRBV6-6 to TRBJ2-7; 9 bases match TRBD1. V shed 6 bases, J shed 6 bases, and the junction held 3 bases outside the gene matches. Germline CDR1 MNHNY, CDR2 SVGAGI (reference sequence). The CDR3 spans 12 residues. DNA of the CDR3: TGTGCCAGCAGACAGACAGGGGGCGAGCAGTACGTC. It specifies CASRQTGGEQYV.

The chain combines TRBV7-2 with TRBJ1-6; 12 nucleotides agree with TRBD1. Germline loops: CDR1 SGHTA, CDR2 FQGNSA. The V gene end was trimmed by 5 bases and the J gene end by 10 bases; junction bases not matched to a gene: 9. This CDR3 has 16 amino acids. CDR3 protein: CASSLLGTGGLSPLHF. CDR3 DNA: TGTGCCAGCAGCCTACTAGGGACAGGGGGCTTGTCACCCCTCCACTTT.

This clone turned up a few times. The V and J genes are TRBV19 and TRBJ1-2; the match to TRBD1 covers 8 bases. Germline assignment: CDR1 LNHDA and CDR2 SQIVND (reference sequence). The trim removed 6 bases at V and 0 bases at J, leaving 3 bases unmatched. The CDR3 has 14 residues. In DNA, the CDR3 is TGTGCCAGTAGCAGGACAGGGACTAACTATGGCTACACCTTC. Amino acids: CASSRTGTNYGYTF.

The chain employs TRBV5-6 and TRBJ1-2, with 7 bases matching TRBD1. CDR1 and CDR2 (germline): SGHDT, YYEEEE. There are 15 residues in the CDR3. J was trimmed by 1 base and V by 5 bases; bases with no gene match: 8. This CDR3 is CASRFGQVLNYGYTF. CDR3 bases: TGTGCCAGCAGATTCGGACAGGTTCTTAACTATGGCTACACCTTC.

V and J are TRBV4-2 and TRBJ1-2; 7 nucleotides match TRBD1. Germline V gene lookup returns CDR1 LGHNA and CDR2 YNFKEQ. The CDR3 is made up of 17 amino acids. V shed 1 base and J 3 bases; nucleotides not matched to a gene: 11. The CDR3: CASSQASFTGVDYGYTF. CDR3 nucleotides: TGTGCCAGCAGCCAAGCGTCGTTTACAGGGGTTGACTATGGCTACACCTTC.

The J gene is TRBJ2-5, the V gene TRBV6-5; D call uncertain. The V and J ends lost 7 bases and 1 base respectively, with 10 bases between them. The CDR3 runs to 13 residues. Germline CDR1 reads MNHEY; CDR2 reads SVGAGI. In DNA form, the CDR3 reads TGTGCCAGCAATCGTGGGCTCCAAGAGACCCAGTACTTC. Translation gives CASNRGLQETQYF.

This clone has more than one count but fewer than ten. The chain combines TRBV18 with TRBJ1-1, with TRBD1 matching over 9 bases. Germline assignment: CDR1 KGHSH and CDR2 LQKENI. Germline trimming cut 2 bases from V and 6 bases from J; bases unmatched to any gene: 10. The CDR3 spans 16 residues. The CDR3: CASSPEIGTGLAEAFF. The CDR3 nucleotides read TGTGCCAGCTCACCAGAGATCGGGACAGGGTTGGCTGAAGCTTTCTTT.

V is TRBV2 and J is TRBJ1-1, with a tentative D call TRBD1 (6 bases). CDR1 is SNHLY, CDR2 FYNNEI, per germline. CDR3 size: 14 residues. The V gene lost 6 bases and the J gene lost 1 base, with 12 bases spanning the gap. The CDR3: CASRSDRSNTEAFF. DNA of the CDR3: TGTGCCAGCAGGTCTGACAGGTCGAACACTGAAGCTTTCTTT. The full variable domain, its missing parts supplied by reference TRBV2 and TRBJ1-1, is EPEVTQTPSHQVTQMGQEVILRCVPISNHLYFYWYRQILGQKVEFLVSFYNNEISEKSEIFDDQFSVERPDGSNFTLKIRSTKLEDSAMYFCASRSDRSNTEAFFGQGTRLTVV.

This sequence joins TRBV1 and TRBJ2-5; TRBD2 was called by the table and not checked on the DNA. TRBV1 represents a pseudogene. The length of the CDR3 is 15 residues. The CDR3 bases are TGCACCAGCAGCCAAGGTGAGCGGGGGCAAGAGACCCAGTACTTC. Protein: CTSSQGERGQETQYF.